This T cell receptor beta chain was identified during a study of blood T cell repertoires in COVID-19. Looking at the study overall: Samples came from the United States, Italy and Spain, spanning acute and convalescent COVID-19. Sample material is recorded as cDNA or gDNA derived from T cells, B-cell-depleted T cells, or PBMCs.

In the authors' methods: Reference gene primer amplification yielded estimated nucleated cell counts. Assay: immunoSEQ multiplex PCR; the TCRdb copy retains only in-frame clones and omits some. For V, J and clone size, that table is used; D and trimming come from the DNA. The sample records more than 95,000 clones, 85% to 90% being singletons. The CDR3 loop spans 16 amino acids. Trimming at V came to 1 base and at J to 5 bases, leaving 8 bases not matched to a gene. CDR1 and CDR2 (germline): MGHRA, YSYEKL. The receptor was derived from a human donor in a cohort sampled during active COVID-19. Sequenced material: peripheral blood. The chain is built from TRBV4-1 and TRBJ2-3; 8 bases are a match to TRBD2. The CDR3 reads CASSQVSSGSIDTQYF. CDR3 sequence (DNA): TGCGCCAGCAGCCAAGTCAGCAGCGGGAGTATAGATACGCAGTATTTT.